These T cell receptor beta chains were read from a single sample in a study of T cells of healthy individuals. TCRdb re-called the 5' RACE reads with MiXCR, one entry per CDR3 protein. The sample yields some 85,000 distinct CDR3 sequences, roughly 5.1% seen once. The receptors shown here come from a female donor in good health. Both conserved end residues are part of each CDR3. The D gene is left open where the match is weak. Where a row states a size, it is once, few, many or the class of an expanded clone; other rows omit it.

>TRBV7-8|many|TRBD1|TRBJ1-1
TGTGCCAGCAGCTTACTGCAGGAGACAGGGGCTTTCTTT
CASSLLQETGAFF
>TRBV29-1|NA|NA|TRBJ1-1
TGCAGCGTTGAACCGGCTGAAGCTTTCTTT
CSVEPAEAFF
>TRBV7-9|many|NA|TRBJ2-7
TGTGCCAGCAGCTTGTCAAGAGGGTTTGTGAACTCCTACGAGCAGTACTTC
CASSLSRGFVNSYEQYF
>TRBV13|NA|TRBD1|TRBJ1-4
TGTGCCAGCAGCTTAGGCCTGGGACAGGGTCAGGAAAAACTGTTTTTT
CASSLGLGQGQEKLFF
>TRBV7-8|many|TRBD2|TRBJ2-1
TGTGCCAGCAGCCCAACCCCGGCGGGAGGGTACAGCTCCTACAATGAGCAGTTCTTC
CASSPTPAGGYSSYNEQFF
>TRBV28|many|TRBD1|TRBJ1-2
TGTGCCAGCAGTTTACCCCAAACTTGGACAGGCTGGGATGGCTACACCTTC
CASSLPQTWTGWDGYTF
>TRBV4-3|few|NA|TRBJ1-2
TGCGCCAGCAGCCAAGGGCGGACGGGGCTCTATGGCTACACCTTC
CASSQGRTGLYGYTF
>TRBV4-1|few|NA|TRBJ1-2
TGCGCCAGCAGCCAAGTTCCAGGGACAAACTATGGCTACACCTTC
CASSQVPGTNYGYTF
>TRBV7-2|few|TRBD2|TRBJ2-1
TGTGCCAGCAGCTTTTCCCGGACTAGCGGGAAATCGGTAACCTACAATGAGCAGTTCTTC
CASSFSRTSGKSVTYNEQFF
>TRBV6-2/TRBV6-3|few|NA|TRBJ2-2
TGTGCCAGCAGCAAGGACAGACGAGACACCGGGGAGCTGTTTTTT
CASSKDRRDTGELFF
>TRBV6-5|many|TRBD2|TRBJ2-1
TGTGCCAGCTCTCGGGGGGGCGGGAGGATCAATGAGCAGTTCTTC
CASSRGGGRINEQFF
>TRBV19|many|TRBD2|TRBJ2-7
TGTGCCAGTAGTTCCGTAGCGGGAGGCGAGCAGTACTTC
CASSSVAGGEQYF
>TRBV20-1|many|NA|TRBJ2-5
TGCAGTGGGCCGCGCCTGCGGAAAGAGACCCAGTACTTC
CSGPRLRKETQYF
>TRBV30|NA|NA|TRBJ2-3
TGTGCCGGGGCCCCCGAGTACGCGACTAGCACAGATACGCAGTATTTT
CAGAPEYATSTDTQYF
>TRBV4-1|many|NA|TRBJ2-7
TGCGCCAGCAGCCAAGGCATAGGAAACTACGAGCAGTACTTC
CASSQGIGNYEQYF
>TRBV7-3|few|NA|TRBJ2-1
TGTGCCAGCAGCTTAAAGGGGGGAACTTACAATGAGCAGTTCTTC
CASSLKGGTYNEQFF
>TRBV4-1|NA|TRBD1|TRBJ2-7
TGCGCCAGCAGCCAAGGGCAGGGGGCCTCCTACGAGCAGTACTTC
CASSQGQGASYEQYF
>TRBV20-1|NA|NA|TRBJ1-2
TGCAGTTCCGGGACGGCTCTTGGCTACACCTTC
CSSGTALGYTF
>TRBV6-2/TRBV6-3|many|NA|TRBJ2-1
TGTGCCAGCACGCTTCGGGTAGCGGGACAGGTTTTCTCCTACAATGAGCAGTTCTTC
CASTLRVAGQVFSYNEQFF
>TRBV6-2/TRBV6-3|NA|NA|TRBJ1-5
TGTGCCAGCAGCCAGGGGAAGCAGCCCCAGCATTTT
CASSQGKQPQHF
>TRBV12-3/TRBV12-4|many|TRBD1|TRBJ2-6
TGTGCCAGCTCCCTCAGACAGGGTAGGGCCAACGTCCTGACTTTC
CASSLRQGRANVLTF
>TRBV11-2|many|NA|TRBJ2-7
TGTGCCAGCAGCCCGCCCTCCTACGAGCAGTACTTC
CASSPPSYEQYF
>TRBV5-1|many|TRBD2|TRBJ2-1
TGCGCCAGCAGCTTGACTAGCGGGATGAATGAGCAGTTCTTC
CASSLTSGMNEQFF
>TRBV9|few|NA|TRBJ1-5
TGTGCCAGCAGCGTAGGGAGAGGAGATCAGCCCCAGCATTTT
CASSVGRGDQPQHF
>TRBV7-2|many|TRBD2|TRBJ2-3
TGTGCCAGCAGCTTAGATCTACCCAGGACTAGCGGGAACACAGATACGCAGTATTTT
CASSLDLPRTSGNTDTQYF
>TRBV27|NA|TRBD2|TRBJ2-1
TGTGCCAGCAGTTTTGTTACTAGCGGGAGGGGGGAGCAGTTCTTC
CASSFVTSGRGEQFF
>TRBV7-2|many|TRBD2|TRBJ2-3
TGTGCCAGCAGCCCACGACTAGCGGGAGGGCCCCGGAGGAGCACAGATACGCAGTATTTT
CASSPRLAGGPRRSTDTQYF
>TRBV4-2|many|NA|TRBJ2-6
TGTGCCAGCAGCCAAGAAAGCGGCTCTGGGGCCAACGTCCTGACTTTC
CASSQESGSGANVLTF
>TRBV4-3|many|NA|TRBJ2-1
TGCGCCAGCAGCCAAGTTTTCGGCGCAGCAGAGCAGTTCTTC
CASSQVFGAAEQFF
>TRBV24-1|many|NA|TRBJ2-1
TGTGCCACCAGTGATTTAGGGTACAATGAGCAGTTCTTC
CATSDLGYNEQFF
>TRBV11-2|many|TRBD1|TRBJ1-5
TGTGCCAGCAGCAAGGACAGGAATAGCAATCAGCCCCAGCATTTT
CASSKDRNSNQPQHF
>TRBV6-1|few|NA|TRBJ2-5
TGTGCCAGCAGTGATCGTGGGGAGACCCAGTACTTC
CASSDRGETQYF
>TRBV4-3|NA|NA|TRBJ1-1
TGCGCCAGCAGCCAAGATCGGGTGACCCCCGACATGAACACTGAAGCTTTCTTT
CASSQDRVTPDMNTEAFF
>TRBV6-6|NA|NA|TRBJ1-5
TGTGCCAGCAGTTACTTAGATTTCGGGTCCCAGCATTTT
CASSYLDFGSQHF
>TRBV19|NA|NA|TRBJ1-2
TGTGCCAGTAGTTGGACTCGAGGGGATGGCTACACCTTC
CASSWTRGDGYTF
>TRBV5-4|NA|NA|TRBJ2-3
TGTGCCAGCAGCTTGGCTAGTCAGACTAGGGATACGCAGTATTTT
CASSLASQTRDTQYF
>TRBV7-8|many|NA|TRBJ1-4
TGTGCCAGCAGCTTAGGGGGGAAACTGTTTTTT
CASSLGGKLFF
>TRBV28|many|TRBD1|TRBJ2-1
TGTGCCAGCACCACGACAGGGCCTTACAATGAGCAGTTCTTC
CASTTTGPYNEQFF
>TRBV5-1|many|NA|TRBJ2-1
TGCGCCAGCAGCTTGGAAGGAGGGAGCGGGCTTTACAATGAGCAGTTCTTC
CASSLEGGSGLYNEQFF
>TRBV9|NA|NA|TRBJ1-4
TGTGCCAGCAGCGTAGAGGGTTCGGGCGGAAAACTGTTTTTT
CASSVEGSGGKLFF
>TRBV7-2|many|NA|TRBJ1-5
TGTGCCAGCAGCTTTTCACGTAATAGCAATCAGCCCCAGCATTTT
CASSFSRNSNQPQHF
>TRBV7-9|many|TRBD1|TRBJ1-4
TGTGCCAGCAGTACCGGACAGGGAGGAGAAAAACTGTTTTTT
CASSTGQGGEKLFF
>TRBV7-3|many|NA|TRBJ2-3
TGTGCCAGCAGCGAAGGACCGGGCACAGATACGCAGTATTTT
CASSEGPGTDTQYF
>TRBV7-9|few|TRBD2|TRBJ2-1
TGTGCCAGCAGCTTAGGGATCCTAGCGGGCTCCTACAATGAGCAGTTCTTC
CASSLGILAGSYNEQFF
>TRBV20-1|few|TRBD1|TRBJ2-1
TGCAGTGCTAGAGATCTAAGGGGGCCTCGGAACAATGAGCAGTTCTTC
CSARDLRGPRNNEQFF
>TRBV7-9|many|NA|TRBJ1-3
TGTGCCAGCAGCCCCCAGCGAAGGGCTGGAAACACCATATATTTT
CASSPQRRAGNTIYF
>TRBV5-1|few|NA|TRBJ2-1
TGCGCCAGCAGACAAAGCGGACTATTCAATGAGCAGTTCTTC
CASRQSGLFNEQFF
>TRBV4-2|NA|NA|TRBJ1-4
TGTGCCAGCAGCCAGGATTCAGGGAATGAAAAACTGTTTTTT
CASSQDSGNEKLFF
>TRBV24-1|few|TRBD1|TRBJ2-2
TGTGCCACCAGTGATGGACAGGAGCCGGGCACCGGGGAGCTGTTTTTT
CATSDGQEPGTGELFF
>TRBV4-1|few|NA|TRBJ2-7
TGCGCCAGCAGCCAAGTGGCGCTAACCTACGAGCAGTACTTC
CASSQVALTYEQYF
>TRBV19|few|TRBD1|TRBJ1-2
TGTGCCAGTAGTCGAGAGTTGGCAGGGGGCGCGTCAAATGGCTACACCTTC
CASSRELAGGASNGYTF
>TRBV20-1|NA|TRBD1|TRBJ2-2
TGCAGTGCTAGACGGTTATTACAGGGGGCCGGGGAGCTGTTTTTT
CSARRLLQGAGELFF
>TRBV10-3|NA|TRBD1|TRBJ1-1
TGTGCCATCAGCGAACCCGAGACAGGGGATTCGAACACTGAAGCTTTCTTT
CAISEPETGDSNTEAFF